These T cell receptor beta chains were read from a single sample in a study of identical twins' blood T cells. TCRdb redid the calling of the 5' RACE reads with MiXCR, one entry per CDR3 protein. Here the sample spans fewer than 450,000 distinct CDR3 sequences, over 25% being singletons. The sample consisted of PBMCs. All receptors derive from a woman between 18 and 49 years old in good health. Both conserved end residues are part of each CDR3. A D gene is named only where the DNA matches it firmly. Part of the rows lack a size; the others show once, few, many or a class for expanded clones.

TRBD1	-	TRBJ1-2	TRBV12-5	15	CASGLWDRGNYGYTF	TGTGCTAGTGGTCTTTGGGACAGGGGCAACTATGGCTACACCTTC
-	-	TRBJ1-2	TRBV19	15	CASSGTFTNTYGYTF	TGTGCCAGTAGTGGGACCTTTACCAACACCTATGGCTACACCTTC
-	-	TRBJ1-2	TRBV7-8	15	CASSASSRADYGYTF	TGTGCCAGCAGCGCTTCTTCGAGGGCCGACTATGGCTACACCTTC
TRBD1	few	TRBJ1-1	TRBV5-1	16	CASSSSTGLVNTEAFF	TGCGCCAGCAGCTCGTCGACAGGGTTGGTGAACACTGAAGCTTTCTTT
-	many	TRBJ1-5	TRBV6-2/TRBV6-3	15	CASSPNTGYNQPQHF	TGTGCCAGCAGTCCAAACACGGGGTACAATCAGCCCCAGCATTTT
-	few	TRBJ2-7	TRBV7-2	14	CASSNRDGPYEQYF	TGTGCCAGCAGCAACCGGGACGGTCCCTACGAGCAGTACTTC
TRBD1	-	TRBJ1-1	TRBV5-1	14	CASKTGGRGTEAFF	TGCGCCAGCAAGACAGGGGGCCGGGGAACTGAAGCTTTCTTT
-	-	TRBJ2-3	TRBV6-2/TRBV6-3	14	CASSLRRSTDTQYF	TGTGCCAGCAGTCTACGGAGAAGCACAGATACGCAGTATTTT
TRBD1	many	TRBJ1-1	TRBV6-5	14	CASSKQGVNTEAFF	TGTGCCAGCAGTAAACAGGGGGTGAACACTGAAGCTTTCTTT
-	few	TRBJ2-2	TRBV9	16	CASSVRSESNTGELFF	TGTGCCAGCAGCGTACGTTCGGAGTCGAACACCGGGGAGCTGTTTTTT
TRBD1	few	TRBJ1-6	TRBV12-3/TRBV12-4	14	CASTEGQNNSPLHF	TGTGCCAGCACCGAGGGACAGAATAATTCACCCCTCCACTTT
-	-	TRBJ2-3	TRBV24-1	12	CATSDRGDTQYF	TGTGCCACCAGTGATCGAGGGGATACGCAGTATTTT
-	few	TRBJ1-4	TRBV13	13	CASSFGRNEKLFF	TGTGCCAGCAGCTTTGGCAGGAATGAAAAACTGTTTTTT
-	-	TRBJ1-1	TRBV19	13	CASSLGARTEAFF	TGTGCCAGTAGTCTCGGGGCGAGGACTGAAGCTTTCTTT
TRBD1	-	TRBJ1-1	TRBV6-4	13	CASSDEEGADAFF	TGTGCCAGCAGTGACGAGGAGGGGGCCGATGCTTTCTTT
TRBD1	-	TRBJ1-1	TRBV5-1	15	CASSDPDRVDTEAFF	TGCGCCAGCAGCGACCCGGACAGGGTTGACACTGAAGCTTTCTTT
TRBD2	-	TRBJ2-1	TRBV5-1	14	CASSPSGAHNEQFF	TGCGCCAGCAGCCCTAGCGGGGCCCACAATGAGCAGTTCTTC
TRBD2	many	TRBJ2-3	TRBV13	15	CASSMWTSGTDTQYF	TGTGCCAGCAGCATGTGGACTAGCGGGACAGATACGCAGTATTTT
TRBD1	-	TRBJ1-1	TRBV7-9	14	CASSAGTGDTEAFF	TGTGCCAGCAGCGCAGGGACAGGGGACACTGAAGCTTTCTTT
TRBD2	-	TRBJ2-5	TRBV5-4	17	CASSLSMISGSGSIGDF	TGTGCCAGCAGCTTGTCCATGATTAGCGGGAGTGGATCGATCGGAGACTTC
-	many	TRBJ2-2	TRBV6-5	15	CASSYGGRATGELFF	TGTGCCAGCAGTTACGGCGGCAGGGCGACCGGGGAGCTGTTTTTT
-	-	TRBJ2-7	TRBV20-1	13	CSASPGPSYEQYF	TGCAGTGCTAGCCCCGGGCCCTCCTACGAGCAGTACTTC
-	-	TRBJ2-2	TRBV5-1	16	CASSSDWGRGTGELFF	TGCGCCAGCAGCTCAGACTGGGGTAGGGGCACCGGGGAGCTGTTTTTT
-	many	TRBJ1-1	TRBV4-3	15	CASSQDERRNTEAFF	TGCGCCAGCAGCCAAGATGAGCGGAGGAACACTGAAGCTTTCTTT
-	few	TRBJ1-2	TRBV4-3	14	CASSQVGVVGGYTF	TGCGCCAGCAGCCAAGTTGGGGTAGTGGGCGGCTACACCTTC
-	once	TRBJ2-1	TRBV20-1	14	CSARLRVSYNEQFF	TGCAGTGCTAGACTCCGGGTCTCCTACAATGAGCAGTTCTTC
-	-	TRBJ1-2	TRBV24-1	14	CATSDPTVNYGYTF	TGTGCCACCAGTGACCCGACAGTTAACTATGGTTACACCTTC
-	once	TRBJ1-1	TRBV5-1	15	CASRHGTVQATEAFF	TGCGCCAGCCGCCATGGAACAGTCCAGGCCACTGAAGCTTTCTTT
-	-	TRBJ1-5	TRBV6-2/TRBV6-3	14	CASSPSGGNQPQHF	TGTGCCAGCAGTCCCTCAGGGGGCAATCAGCCCCAGCATTTT
-	-	TRBJ2-7	TRBV10-3	12	CAISDGVYEQYF	TGTGCCATCAGTGACGGCGTCTACGAGCAGTACTTC
-	-	TRBJ1-5	TRBV7-2	13	CASSLAVRQPQHF	TGTGCCAGCAGCTTAGCCGTCCGTCAGCCCCAGCATTTT
-	-	TRBJ2-3	TRBV13	14	CTTQRLGSTDTQYF	TGTACCACACAAAGACTAGGGAGCACAGATACGCAGTATTTT
-	-	TRBJ1-6	TRBV27	13	CASSLSTVSPLHF	TGTGCCAGCAGTTTATCGACAGTTTCGCCCCTCCACTTT
TRBD1	-	TRBJ1-5	TRBV12-3/TRBV12-4	15	CASSLDREVNQPQHF	TGTGCCAGCAGCTTAGACAGGGAAGTCAATCAGCCCCAGCATTTT
-	-	TRBJ2-1	TRBV10-3	12	CAISVPSNEQFF	TGTGCCATCAGTGTCCCTAGCAATGAGCAGTTCTTC
-	-	TRBJ1-1	TRBV9	15	CASSVGGPMNTEAFF	TGTGCCAGCAGCGTGGGGGGCCCGATGAACACTGAAGCTTTCTTT
-	-	TRBJ2-1	TRBV9	14	CASSALGEYNEQFF	TGTGCCAGCAGCGCTCTAGGGGAGTACAATGAGCAGTTCTTC
-	few	TRBJ2-7	TRBV18	15	CASSDNTGFSYEQYF	TGTGCCAGCTCCGACAATACAGGGTTCTCCTACGAGCAGTACTTC
-	once	TRBJ2-7	TRBV12-3/TRBV12-4	12	CANSKPGYEQYF	TGTGCCAACTCAAAGCCGGGTTACGAGCAGTACTTC
TRBD1	many	TRBJ2-3	TRBV29-1	13	CSAGTGSTDTQYF	TGCAGCGCCGGGACAGGGAGCACAGATACGCAGTATTTT
-	few	TRBJ2-3	TRBV20-1	16	CSARESKWAKTDTQYF	TGCAGTGCTAGAGAGAGCAAGTGGGCTAAGACAGATACGCAGTATTTT
TRBD1	few	TRBJ1-1	TRBV3-1	14	CASSQSDRTSEAFF	TGTGCCAGCAGCCAATCGGACAGGACTAGTGAAGCTTTCTTT
TRBD2	-	TRBJ2-1	TRBV4-3	18	CASSQVLAGGTTYNEQFF	TGCGCCAGCAGCCAAGTACTAGCGGGAGGTACAACCTACAATGAGCAGTTCTTC
-	few	TRBJ2-7	TRBV9	13	CASSVSDLSEQYF	TGTGCCAGCAGCGTATCGGACCTCTCCGAGCAGTACTTC
-	few	TRBJ2-3	TRBV2	13	CASRIDNADTQYF	TGTGCCAGCAGGATAGACAACGCAGATACGCAGTATTTT
-	few	TRBJ2-3	TRBV29-1	12	CSGGGLQDTQYF	TGCAGCGGAGGGGGGTTGCAAGATACGCAGTATTTT
-	-	TRBJ1-2	TRBV19	15	CASSIRMASNYGYTF	TGTGCCAGTAGTATCCGGATGGCTTCTAACTATGGCTACACCTTC
-	-	TRBJ1-2	TRBV4-2	13	CASSQEWDKGYTF	TGTGCCAGCAGCCAAGAATGGGATAAGGGCTACACCTTC
TRBD2	-	TRBJ2-1	TRBV5-1	15	CASTPGLGSYNEQFF	TGCGCCAGCACTCCGGGACTAGGATCCTACAATGAGCAGTTCTTC
-	-	TRBJ1-1	TRBV20-1	12	CSARDRADRSFF	TGCAGTGCTAGAGATCGGGCAGACAGGTCTTTCTTT